This T cell receptor (beta chain) was profiled in a study of T-cell memory formation after mild COVID-19. Study overall: In these data, TCR clusters were largely donor specific. Study-level points and caveats: SARS-CoV-2 specificity of second-wave clones peaking day 37 was unconfirmed. Contracting CD4+ clones lay largely in CM and EM, with CD8+ ones residing in EMRA.

CDR1 is KGHDR, CDR2 SFDVKD, per germline. Trimming took 5 bases from V and 3 from J, leaving 12 bases between them. The CDR3 sequence is 14 residues long. Constant-segment-primed 5'RACE gave TCR alpha and TCR beta cDNA libraries with sample barcodes and UMIs. TCRdb ran MiXCR on the 5' RACE reads and lists one entry per CDR3 protein. The sample shows 180,000 or so distinct CDR3 sequences, more than 15% of them seen only once. To note about this clonotype: Its target is unknown.

The genes are TRBV24-1 and TRBJ1-2; no reliable D call. This sequence was found in an adult woman who had mild COVID-19 (a few samples of this study predate the infection). Cell type and time point are not known. Sample: PBMCs or a T cell subset sorted from them (not recorded which). The CDR3 is CATSGRGLHYGYTF. As DNA, the CDR3 is TGTGCCACCAGTGGGCGAGGACTTCACTATGGCTACACCTTC.